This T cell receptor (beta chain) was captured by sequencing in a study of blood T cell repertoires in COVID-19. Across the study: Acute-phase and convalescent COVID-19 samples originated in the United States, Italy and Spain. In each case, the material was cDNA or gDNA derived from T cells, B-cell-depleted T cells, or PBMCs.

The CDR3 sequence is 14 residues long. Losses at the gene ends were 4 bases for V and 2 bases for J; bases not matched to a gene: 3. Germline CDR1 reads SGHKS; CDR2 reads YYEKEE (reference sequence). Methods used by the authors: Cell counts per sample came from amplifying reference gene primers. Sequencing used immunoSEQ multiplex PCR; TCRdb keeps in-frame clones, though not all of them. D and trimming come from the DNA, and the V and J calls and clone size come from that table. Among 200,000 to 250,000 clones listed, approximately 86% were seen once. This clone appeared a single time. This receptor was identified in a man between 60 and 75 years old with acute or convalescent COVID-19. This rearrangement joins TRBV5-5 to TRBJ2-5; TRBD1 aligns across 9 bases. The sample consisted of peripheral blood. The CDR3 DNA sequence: TGTGCCAGCAGCGACAGGGGGGGGCAAGAGACCCAGTACTTC. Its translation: CASSDRGGQETQYF.